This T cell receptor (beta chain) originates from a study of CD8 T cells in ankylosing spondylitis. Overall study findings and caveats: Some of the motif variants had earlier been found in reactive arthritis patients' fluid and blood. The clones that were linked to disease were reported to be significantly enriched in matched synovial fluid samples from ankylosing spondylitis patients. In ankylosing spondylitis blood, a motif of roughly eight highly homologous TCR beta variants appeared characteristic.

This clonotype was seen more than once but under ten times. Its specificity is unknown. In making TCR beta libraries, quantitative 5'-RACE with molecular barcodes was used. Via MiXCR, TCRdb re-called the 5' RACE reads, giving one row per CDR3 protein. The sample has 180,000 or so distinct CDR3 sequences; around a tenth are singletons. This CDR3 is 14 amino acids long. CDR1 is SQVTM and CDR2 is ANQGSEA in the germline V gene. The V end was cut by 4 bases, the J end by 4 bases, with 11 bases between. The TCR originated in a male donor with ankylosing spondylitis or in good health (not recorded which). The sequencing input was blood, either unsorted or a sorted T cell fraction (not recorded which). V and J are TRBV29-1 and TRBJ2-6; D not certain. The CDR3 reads CSVGGTTGANVLTF. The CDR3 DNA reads TGCAGCGTTGGAGGAACTACCGGGGCCAACGTCCTGACTTTC.